This T cell receptor (beta chain) was profiled in a study of T-cell reconstitution after alpha-beta-depleted transplantation in children. The table lists this clonotype with many counts. V gave up 0 bases and J gave up 7 bases, with 4 bases separating them. CDR3 size: 12 residues. Germline CDR1 is SGDLS and CDR2 is YYNGEE. Unique molecular identifiers were used to barcode this TCRbeta library. TCRdb analysed the PCR reads with MiXCR anew, one entry per CDR3 protein. The sample has about 610,000 distinct CDR3 sequences, about 10% seen once. Sequencing used PBMCs from the stem cell graft donor, obtained from the stem cell graft. The receptor was derived from a human donor who donated a stem cell graft to a child with acute myeloid leukemia. This chain uses TRBV9 with TRBJ2-2, with D hard to call. The CDR3 loop is CASSVDVGELFF. The CDR3 nucleotides are TGTGCCAGCAGCGTAGATGTCGGGGAGCTGTTTTTT.